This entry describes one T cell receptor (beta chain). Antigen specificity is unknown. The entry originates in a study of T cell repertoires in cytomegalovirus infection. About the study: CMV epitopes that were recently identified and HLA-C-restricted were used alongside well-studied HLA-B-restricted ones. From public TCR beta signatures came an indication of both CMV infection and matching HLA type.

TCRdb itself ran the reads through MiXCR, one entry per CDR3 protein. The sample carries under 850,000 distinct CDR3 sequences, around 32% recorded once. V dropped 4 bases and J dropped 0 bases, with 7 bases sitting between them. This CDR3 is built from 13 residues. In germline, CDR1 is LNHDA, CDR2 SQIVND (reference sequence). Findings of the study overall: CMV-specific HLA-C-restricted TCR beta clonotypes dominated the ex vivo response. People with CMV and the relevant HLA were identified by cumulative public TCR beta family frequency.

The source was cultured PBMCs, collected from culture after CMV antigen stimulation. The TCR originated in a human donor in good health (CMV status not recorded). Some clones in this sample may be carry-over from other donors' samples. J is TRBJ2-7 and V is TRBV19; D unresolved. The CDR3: CASSTSNSYEQYF. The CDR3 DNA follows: TGTGCCAGTAGTACATCCAACTCCTACGAGCAGTACTTC.